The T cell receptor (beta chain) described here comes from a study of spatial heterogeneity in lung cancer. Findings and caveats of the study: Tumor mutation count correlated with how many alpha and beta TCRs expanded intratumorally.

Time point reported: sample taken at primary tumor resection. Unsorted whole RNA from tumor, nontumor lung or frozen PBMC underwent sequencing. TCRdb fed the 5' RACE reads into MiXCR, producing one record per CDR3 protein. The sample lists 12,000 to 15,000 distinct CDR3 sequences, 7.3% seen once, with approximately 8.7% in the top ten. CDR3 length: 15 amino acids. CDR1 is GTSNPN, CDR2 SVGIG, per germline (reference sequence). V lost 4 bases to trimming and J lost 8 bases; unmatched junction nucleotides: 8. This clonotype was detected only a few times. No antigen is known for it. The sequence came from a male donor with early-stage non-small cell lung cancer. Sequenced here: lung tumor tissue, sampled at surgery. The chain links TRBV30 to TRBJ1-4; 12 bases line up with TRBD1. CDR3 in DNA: TGTGCCTGGAACGCAGGGGGGACAGGGGGCGAAAAACTGTTTTTT. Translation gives CAWNAGGTGGEKLFF.